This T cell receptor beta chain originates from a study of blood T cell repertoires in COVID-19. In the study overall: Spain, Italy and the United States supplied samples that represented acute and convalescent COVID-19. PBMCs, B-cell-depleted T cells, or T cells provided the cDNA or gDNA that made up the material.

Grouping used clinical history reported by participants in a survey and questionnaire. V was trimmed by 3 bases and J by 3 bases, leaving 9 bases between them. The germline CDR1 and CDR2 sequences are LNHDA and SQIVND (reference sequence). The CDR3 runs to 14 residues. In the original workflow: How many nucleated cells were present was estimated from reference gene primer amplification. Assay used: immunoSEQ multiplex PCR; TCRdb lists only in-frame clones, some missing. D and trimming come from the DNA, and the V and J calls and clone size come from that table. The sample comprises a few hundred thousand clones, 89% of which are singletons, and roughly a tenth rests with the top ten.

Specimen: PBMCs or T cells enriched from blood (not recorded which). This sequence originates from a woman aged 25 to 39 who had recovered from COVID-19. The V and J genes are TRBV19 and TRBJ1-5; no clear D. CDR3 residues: CASSIYSDNQPQHF. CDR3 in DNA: TGTGCCAGTAGTATTTACAGTGACAATCAGCCCCAGCATTTT.